These 18 T cell receptor beta chains share one sample of origin, sequenced in a study of control samples from healthy donors and cancer patients. Profiled with immunoSEQ multiplex PCR; TCRdb holds only in-frame clones, not every one. This sample has roughly 130,000 clones, with roughly 84% found just once. Sequenced: blood. The receptors originated from a man aged 45 to 65 in good health.

V gene TRBV6-1 combines with J gene TRBJ1-5, with a tentative D call TRBD1 (6 bases). V lost 4 bases and J 4 bases, leaving 17 bases between the germline ends. Germline CDR1 reads MNHNS; CDR2 reads SASEGT. The CDR3 length is 16 residues. CDR3 sequence reads: CASSGQASTNNQPQHF. CDR3 DNA sequence: TGTGCCAGCAGTGGACAGGCTTCGACAAATAATCAGCCCCAGCATTTT.

This clone came up once. The chain has TRBV5-1 and TRBJ1-1; TRBD1 might be the D (5 bases). From germline, CDR1 is SGHRS and CDR2 YFSETQ. CDR3 size: 18 residues. The V end lost 4 bases, the J end lost 0 bases, and 22 bases lay between the germline ends. CDR3: CASSPAGLTRGVNTEAFF. In DNA form, the CDR3 reads TGCGCCAGCAGCCCTGCCGGGCTGACACGGGGGGTGAACACTGAAGCTTTCTTT. Variable domain in full (rest from reference TRBV5-1 and TRBJ1-1): KAGVTQTPRYLIKTRGQQVTLSCSPISGHRSVSWYQQTPGQGLQFLFEYFSETQRNKGNFPGRFSGRQFSNSRSEMNVSTLELGDSALYLCASSPAGLTRGVNTEAFFGQGTRLTVV.

The chain couples TRBV5-1 to TRBJ2-3, with TRBD2 matching 14 bases. The V gene's germline CDR1 is SGHRS and CDR2 YFSETQ. Trimming at V came to 4 bases and at J to 1 base, leaving 23 bases not matched to a gene. The CDR3 covers 23 residues. This chain's CDR3 is CASSITPFMRTSGGRSGTDTQYF. The DNA for the CDR3 is TGCGCCAGCAGCATAACCCCTTTTATGAGGACTAGCGGGGGGCGTTCTGGCACAGATACGCAGTATTTT.

The chain links TRBV5-4 to TRBJ1-2; D not resolved. CDR3 size: 12 residues. Germline CDR1 and CDR2: SGHNT and YYREEE (reference sequence). V was trimmed by 4 bases and J by 4 bases, leaving 8 bases between them. The CDR3 here is CASSRGGYGYTF. CDR3 coding DNA: TGTGCCAGCAGCCGGGGTGGCTATGGCTACACCTTC.

V usage is TRBV6-1 and J usage is TRBJ1-6; possible D gene TRBD1, 6 bases. There are 15 residues in the CDR3. Germline CDR1 is MNHNS and CDR2 is SASEGT. Trimming removed 0 bases from V and 10 bases from J, with 13 bases in between. CDR3 sequence reads: CASSEAARGSSPLHF. The CDR3 DNA follows: TGTGCCAGCAGTGAAGCAGCGAGGGGGTCCTCACCCCTCCACTTT.

The chain joins TRBV10-3 to TRBJ2-2, with TRBD1 identical over 8 bases. The CDR3 is 16 amino acids. Germline lookup yields CDR1 ENHRY and CDR2 SYGVKD. V lost 6 bases, J lost 2 bases, and 8 bases stayed unmatched. The CDR3, as DNA: TGTGCCATCAGACCGGACAGGGCGCTAAACACCGGGGAGCTGTTTTTT. Protein product: CAIRPDRALNTGELFF.

The chain combines TRBV4-1 with TRBJ1-6; D perhaps matches TRBD1 (5 bases). The V gene lost 0 bases and the J gene lost 10 bases, with 19 bases spanning the gap. CDR1 and CDR2 (germline): MGHRA, YSYEKL. The CDR3 extends over 17 amino acids. This chain's CDR3 is CASSQDGWGGIGSPLHF. CDR3 DNA: TGCGCCAGCAGCCAAGACGGGTGGGGGGGAATTGGCTCACCCCTCCACTTT.

V and J are TRBV28 and TRBJ2-5; D gene unclear. The germline V gene has CDR1 MDHEN and CDR2 SYDVKM. V lost 6 bases to trimming and J lost 5 bases, with 19 bases between them. This CDR3 comprises 15 residues. The CDR3 sequence: CASSTARRLGETQYF. The CDR3 DNA is TGTGCCAGCAGCACCGCCCGGCGTCTCGGGGAGACCCAGTACTTC.

V usage is TRBV9 and J usage is TRBJ2-1; no clear D. The CDR3 has 16 residues. Trimming cost V 0 bases and J 3 bases, with 13 bases left between them. Germline values: CDR1 SGDLS, CDR2 YYNGEE. The CDR3 reads CASSVAPGMGYNEQFF. As DNA, the CDR3 is TGTGCCAGCAGCGTAGCCCCCGGAATGGGCTACAATGAGCAGTTCTTC.

This clone was seen once. This rearrangement joins TRBV30 to TRBJ1-6; no clear D. With 2 bases removed from V and 0 bases from J, the gap between germline ends came to 5 bases. The CDR3 is 14 residues long. CDR1 is GTSNPN and CDR2 is SVGIG in the germline V gene (reference sequence). The CDR3 sequence: CAWSFASYNSPLHF. The CDR3, as DNA: TGTGCCTGGAGTTTTGCCTCCTATAATTCACCCCTCCACTTT.

V usage is TRBV30 and J usage is TRBJ2-3, with 14 positions matching TRBD2. The CDR3 loop spans 18 amino acids. Germline V gene lookup returns CDR1 GTSNPN and CDR2 SVGIG (reference sequence). J lost 0 bases, V lost 3 bases, and 8 bases had no gene match. The CDR3 protein is CAWRRGRLAGGSTDTQYF. The CDR3 bases are TGTGCCTGGAGGAGGGGCCGACTAGCGGGGGGGAGCACAGATACGCAGTATTTT.

The rearrangement joins TRBV7-8 to TRBJ2-5, with D unclear. The CDR3 covers 11 residues. In germline, CDR1 is SGHVS, CDR2 FQNEAQ. The V gene lost 2 bases and the J gene lost 4 bases, with 2 bases spanning the gap. In DNA, the CDR3 is TGTGCCAGCAGCTTAACAGAGACCCAGTACTTC. Protein product: CASSLTETQYF.

The chain joins TRBV15 to TRBJ2-7; 9 positions match TRBD1. Germline V lookup: CDR1 LNHNV, CDR2 YYDKDF (reference sequence). Germline trimming cut 4 bases from V and 8 bases from J; bases unmatched to any gene: 12. The CDR3 spans 15 residues. The CDR3 is CATSTGGQGRAKQYF. The CDR3 DNA is TGTGCCACCAGCACGGGGGGACAGGGACGCGCCAAGCAGTACTTC.

The CDR3 loop is CASSQVGGYGYTF. CDR3 nucleotide sequence: TGCGCCAGCAGCCAAGTTGGAGGCTATGGCTACACCTTC. V and J are TRBV4-1 and TRBJ1-2; D not resolved. The CDR3 contains 13 residues. Germline V gene data show CDR1 as MGHRA and CDR2 as YSYEKL. The germline V and J ends were trimmed by 1 base and 4 bases, with 7 bases remaining between them.

The count of this clone is one. The chain uses TRBV5-8 and TRBJ2-3, with 10 positions matching TRBD2. Germline V CDR1 and CDR2: SGHTS, YDEGEE. J lost 6 bases, V lost 4 bases, and 8 bases had no gene match. The CDR3 loop spans 15 amino acids. The CDR3 DNA follows: TGTGCCAGCAGCCGCGGGACTAGCGTTCTCGATACGCAGTATTTT. Residues: CASSRGTSVLDTQYF.

The chain carries TRBV7-2 and TRBJ1-2, with a weak D call TRBD1 (5 bases). The CDR3 sequence is 13 residues long. Trimming removed 5 bases from V and 8 bases from J, with 15 bases in between. Germline CDR1 is SGHTA and CDR2 is FQGNSA. DNA for the CDR3: TGTGCCAGCAGCCCATTTTTTAAGGGGGGCTACACCTTC. Its protein product is CASSPFFKGGYTF. Filled out from reference TRBV7-2 and TRBJ1-2, the complete variable domain reads GAGVSQSPSNKVTEKGKDVELRCDPISGHTALYWYRQSLGQGLEFLIYFQGNSAPDKSGLPSDRFSAERTGGSVSTLTIQRTQQEDSAVYLCASSPFFKGGYTFGSGTRLTVV.

The rearrangement joins TRBV4-1 to TRBJ2-1; D gene uncertain. Germline-derived CDR1 and CDR2 are MGHRA and YSYEKL. The CDR3 spans 14 residues. V was trimmed by 1 base and J by 4 bases, leaving 8 bases between them. The CDR3 sequence: CASSQGLPYNEQFF. CDR3 nucleotides: TGCGCCAGCAGCCAAGGGTTACCTTACAATGAGCAGTTCTTC.

The chain links TRBV7-9 to TRBJ1-2; no reliable D call. The CDR3 consists of 16 residues. Trimming stripped 7 bases from V and 0 bases from J, with 18 bases between. In germline, CDR1 is SEHNR, CDR2 FQNEAQ (reference sequence). The CDR3 DNA is TGTGCCAGCATACAGCTCCTTCTTTCGACTAACTATGGCTACACCTTC. It is translated as CASIQLLLSTNYGYTF.